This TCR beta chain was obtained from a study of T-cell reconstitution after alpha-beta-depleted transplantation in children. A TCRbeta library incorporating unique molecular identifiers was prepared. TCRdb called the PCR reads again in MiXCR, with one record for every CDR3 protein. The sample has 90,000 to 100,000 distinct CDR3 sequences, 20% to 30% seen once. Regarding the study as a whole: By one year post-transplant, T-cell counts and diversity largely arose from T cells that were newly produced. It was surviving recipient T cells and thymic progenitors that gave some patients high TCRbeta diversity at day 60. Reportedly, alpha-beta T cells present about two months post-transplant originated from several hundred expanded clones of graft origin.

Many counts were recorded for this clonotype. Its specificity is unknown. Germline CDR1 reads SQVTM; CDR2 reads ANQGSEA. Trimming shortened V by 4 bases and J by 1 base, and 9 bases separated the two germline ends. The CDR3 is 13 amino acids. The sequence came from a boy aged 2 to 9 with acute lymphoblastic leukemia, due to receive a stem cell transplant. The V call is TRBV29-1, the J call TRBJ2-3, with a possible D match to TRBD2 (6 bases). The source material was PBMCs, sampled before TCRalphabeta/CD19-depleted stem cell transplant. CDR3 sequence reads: CSVGPGGTDTQYF. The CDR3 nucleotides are TGCAGCGTTGGTCCGGGGGGCACAGATACGCAGTATTTT.